The T cell receptor beta chain described here comes from a study of T cells expressing NK-cell markers. TCRdb reanalyzed the 5' RACE reads and collapses them to one entry per CDR3 protein, without DNA. The table for this sample gives 350,000 to 450,000 distinct CDR3 sequences. The sequenced sample consisted of blood T cells: a sorted CD56 or NKG2C T cell subset, CD4+ or CD8+ T cells, or bulk PBMC T cells (not recorded which). This receptor was obtained from a man aged 18-75 years in good health.

The CDR3 spells CASSSRGGHTGELFF. The rearrangement links TRBV12-3 or TRBV12-4 to TRBJ2-2; TCRdb's D gene call, TRBD2, goes unchecked for lack of DNA. CDR3 length: 15 amino acids.